The rows below give T cell receptor beta chains drawn from one sample of a study of long-term antiretroviral therapy in people with HIV. Using immunoSEQ multiplex PCR, the repertoire was profiled, and TCRdb retains in-frame clones only, with some absent. The sample carries about 29,000 clones, around 85% recorded once. The source material was unsorted PBMCs, sampled roughly 5 years before starting antiretroviral therapy. The receptors here all came from a man aged 45-60 years with HIV. CDR3s include the opening cysteine and the closing phenylalanine or tryptophan. Clone size is given for some rows only: seen once, a few or many times, or a class if the clone is expanded.

clone_size v_call cdr3_aa
. TRBV5-4 CASSFGLAGGQETQYF
once TRBV9 CASSVVQTYEQYF
. TRBV15 CATRGGTGVDQPQHF
. TRBV9 CASSRTSGSGQETQYF
. TRBV5-4 CASSPAGRPANTGELFF
few TRBV28 CASSPHYGYTF
few TRBV21-1 CASIIGHNEQFF
few TRBV5-4 CASSLMSGETGELFF
. TRBV6-1 CASSASWSSGANVLTF
. TRBV27 CASRSMTGGLNEQFF
. TRBV10-3 CAISRGISGNTIYF
. TRBV9 CASSVRTGTGELFF
. TRBV6-5 CASSYSRQVRQETQYF
. TRBV5-1 CASSLPEDTQYF
. TRBV6-1 CASTWTSGRLGYF
once TRBV7-2 CASSTSGGRQPSTDTQYF
. TRBV6-5 CASSPTRALNEKLFF
. TRBV4-1 CASSQVIGGRTF
. TRBV11-1 CASSPDRDRGYEQYF
. TRBV7-2 CASSLGQVLMNTEAFF
. TRBV7-8 CASSLGTANTEAFF
. TRBV6-5 CASSFSSNHNEQFF
. TRBV19 CASSMRVNGANVLTF
. TRBV5-8 CASSLASSTDTQYF
few TRBV10-3 CAISEQQGVSQPQHF
. TRBV9 CASSVGPGQSSYNSPLHF
medium-sized TRBV29-1 CSVELVDGTLGTGYTF